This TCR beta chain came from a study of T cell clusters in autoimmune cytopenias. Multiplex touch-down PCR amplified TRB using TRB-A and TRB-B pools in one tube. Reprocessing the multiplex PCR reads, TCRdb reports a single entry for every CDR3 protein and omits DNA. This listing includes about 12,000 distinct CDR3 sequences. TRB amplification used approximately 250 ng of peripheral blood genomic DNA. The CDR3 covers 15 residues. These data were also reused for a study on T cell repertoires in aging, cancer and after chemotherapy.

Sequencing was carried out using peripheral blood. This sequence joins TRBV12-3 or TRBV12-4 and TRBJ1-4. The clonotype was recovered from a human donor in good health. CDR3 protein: CASSSWESENEKLFF.